The 32 T cell receptor beta chains below were found in one sample sequenced in a study of blood T cell repertoires in COVID-19. Profiled with immunoSEQ multiplex PCR; TCRdb holds only in-frame clones, not every one. The repertoire includes approximately 200,000 clones, around 87% of them detected once, and about 6% sits in the top ten. Input material: peripheral blood. These receptors originate from a man between 60 and 75 years old who had recovered from COVID-19.

The V and J genes are TRBV6-5 and TRBJ2-3; 7 nucleotides agree with TRBD1. CDR1 and CDR2 (germline): MNHEY, SVGAGI. V trimming: 0 bases; J trimming: 3 bases; junction bases outside the gene matches: 3. This CDR3 is built from 15 residues. The CDR3 region has the DNA TGTGCCAGCAGTTACTCGGGACAGTTTACAGATACGCAGTATTTT. Translating gives CASSYSGQFTDTQYF.

The chain is built from TRBV2 and TRBJ2-5; D is unclear. Germline V gene lookup returns CDR1 SNHLY and CDR2 FYNNEI. The CDR3 is made up of 15 amino acids. The V gene lost 2 bases and the J gene lost 4 bases, with 14 bases spanning the gap. CDR3: CASSENQQWRETQYF. The CDR3, as DNA: TGTGCCAGCAGTGAAAACCAGCAGTGGAGAGAGACCCAGTACTTC.

This clone showed up just once. The V gene is TRBV18, the J gene TRBJ1-2; perhaps TRBD1 as D (5 bases). The germline V and J ends were trimmed by 1 base and 1 base, with 7 bases remaining between them. CDR1 is KGHSH, CDR2 LQKENI, per germline. This CDR3 has 14 amino acids. The CDR3 nucleotides are TGTGCCAGCTCACCACTACAGGATAACTATGGCTACACCTTC. Protein: CASSPLQDNYGYTF.

This rearrangement joins TRBV7-8 to TRBJ1-2, with D possibly being TRBD1 (5 bases). CDR3 size: 14 residues. From germline, CDR1 is SGHVS and CDR2 FQNEAQ. The V end was cut by 3 bases, the J end by 5 bases, with 13 bases between. The CDR3 nucleotides read TGTGCCAGCAGCTTTCGGGGGGAAGGGTATGGCTACACCTTC. It encodes CASSFRGEGYGYTF.

The gene calls are TRBV6-6 and TRBJ1-5, with D possibly matching TRBD1 (5 bases). CDR1 is MNHNY, CDR2 SVGAGI, per germline (reference sequence). Trimming cost V 5 bases and J 4 bases, with 12 bases left between them. The CDR3 is made up of 14 amino acids. DNA of the CDR3: TGTGCCAGCAGTGGACCGCAGGGAAATCAGCCCCAGCATTTT. As protein: CASSGPQGNQPQHF.

The gene calls are TRBV6-6 and TRBJ2-7; 9 bases map to TRBD1. CDR1 MNHNY and CDR2 SVGAGI come from the germline V gene (reference sequence). This CDR3 comprises 16 residues. V was clipped by 2 bases and J by 5 bases; unmatched bases: 10. DNA of the CDR3: TGTGCCAGCAGTTACACAACCGGGACAGGGATTGACGAGCAGTACTTC. Translated, it gives CASSYTTGTGIDEQYF.

CDR3 sequence reads: CASSLSGIEQFF. The CDR3 nucleotides are TGTGCCAGCAGCTTATCCGGGATTGAGCAGTTCTTC. The chain is built from TRBV7-9 and TRBJ2-1, with a tentative D call TRBD2 (5 bases). Germline CDR1 SEHNR, CDR2 FQNEAQ (reference sequence). V lost 2 bases, J lost 9 bases, and 8 bases lay in between. The CDR3 totals 12 residues.

V is TRBV3-1 (or the pseudogene TRBV3-2) and J is TRBJ1-2; TRBD1 matches 8 bases. The CDR3 spans 14 residues. Trimming removed 4 bases from V and 5 bases from J; junction bases left unmatched: 6. The germline V gene encodes CDR1 LGHDT and CDR2 YNNKEL (reference sequence). CDR3 nucleotides: TGTGCCAGCAGCCCCTTGGACAGGGCTTATGGCTACACCTTC. The encoded protein is CASSPLDRAYGYTF.

In its sample, this clone was seen once. The CDR3 region has the DNA TGCGCCAGCAGTCCGGGACAGCTGAACACCGGGGAGCTGTTTTTT. Protein product: CASSPGQLNTGELFF. V is TRBV10-2 and J is TRBJ2-2; 7 bases line up with TRBD1. Germline CDR1 and CDR2: WSHSY and SAAADI. The V and J ends lost 5 bases and 1 base, in that order; junction bases with no gene match: 4. This CDR3 spans 15 amino acids.

J is TRBJ1-2 and V is TRBV5-8, with D uncertain. In germline, CDR1 is SGHTS, CDR2 YDEGEE. The V end lost 2 bases, the J end lost 6 bases, and 11 bases lay between the germline ends. The CDR3 is 13 residues long. The chain's CDR3 is CASSFGQKNGYTF. CDR3 in DNA: TGTGCCAGCAGCTTTGGGCAGAAGAATGGCTACACCTTC.

The CDR3 coding sequence is TGTGCCAGCAGTCCTCAAGCCATAGGACCCCTTAAGGGGTACGAGCAGTACTTC. The encoded protein is CASSPQAIGPLKGYEQYF. V gene TRBV6-6 combines with J gene TRBJ2-7; the D gene is possibly TRBD1 (5 bases). CDR1 MNHNY and CDR2 SVGAGI come from the germline V gene (reference sequence). V was shortened by 5 bases and J by 4 bases, with 27 bases between the two germline ends. The CDR3 has 18 amino acids.

This clone was observed once. The J gene is TRBJ2-7, the V gene TRBV6-5, with 8 bases lining up with TRBD1. Germline V gene lookup returns CDR1 MNHEY and CDR2 SVGAGI. The CDR3 loop spans 14 amino acids. With V trimmed by 7 bases and J by 1 base, 6 bases remained unmatched. CDR3 sequence (DNA): TGTGCCAGCAATCAGGGGGCATGGTCCTACGAGCAGTACTTC. Residues: CASNQGAWSYEQYF.

V gene TRBV19 combines with J gene TRBJ2-2; 8 bases align to TRBD1. The CDR3 length is 13 residues. Per the germline V gene, CDR1 is LNHDA and CDR2 is SQIVND (reference sequence). V gave up 6 bases and J gave up 6 bases; unmatched junction bases: 3. CDR3 region: CASRRQGPGELFF. CDR3 DNA sequence: TGTGCCAGTAGAAGACAGGGGCCCGGGGAGCTGTTTTTT.

This clone was recorded a few times. The chain carries TRBV6-5 and TRBJ1-2; 7 bases line up with TRBD1. The CDR3 sequence is 14 residues long. The V gene's germline CDR1 is MNHEY and CDR2 SVGAGI. V shed 7 bases and J 4 bases; nucleotides not matched to a gene: 9. The CDR3 region is CASTRQGSSYGYTF. The CDR3 nucleotides read TGTGCCAGCACCCGACAGGGATCCTCCTATGGCTACACCTTC.

This clone was seen more than once but under ten times. The rearrangement joins TRBV7-2 to TRBJ1-1, with unresolved D. Germline loops: CDR1 SGHTA, CDR2 FQGNSA. This CDR3 is built from 14 residues. Between the trimmed V and J ends, which lost 1 base and 2 bases, there was a span of 8 bases. The CDR3 bases are TGTGCCAGCAGCTTAGGATCAGATAACACTGAAGCTTTCTTT. This translates into CASSLGSDNTEAFF.

The J gene is TRBJ2-2, the V gene TRBV29-1; 9 positions agree with TRBD2. The J segment lost 1 base and the V segment lost 8 bases, leaving 2 bases of the junction unmatched. The CDR3 sequence is 13 residues long. Germline loops: CDR1 SQVTM, CDR2 ANQGSEA. The CDR3 coding sequence is TGCAGCTATAGCGGGGGGAACACCGGGGAGCTGTTTTTT. This encodes CSYSGGNTGELFF.

This chain links TRBV7-2 with TRBJ1-5; a possible D gene is TRBD1 (6 bases). Trimming shortened V by 3 bases and J by 8 bases, and 11 bases separated the two germline ends. The V gene's germline CDR1 is SGHTA and CDR2 FQGNSA. The CDR3 runs to 13 residues. CDR3 sequence (DNA): TGTGCCAGCAGCTTCGGGGGGCCAAAGCCCCAGCATTTT. Its translation is CASSFGGPKPQHF.

This clone was observed a few times. This rearrangement joins TRBV11-1 to TRBJ2-1; D might be TRBD2 (5 bases). V lost 5 bases to trimming and J lost 0 bases, with 14 bases between them. This CDR3 comprises 16 residues. In germline, CDR1 is SGHAT, CDR2 FQDESV (reference sequence). The CDR3 protein is CASSVAGRVSYNEQFF. The CDR3 coding sequence is TGTGCCAGCAGCGTGGCGGGCCGGGTCTCCTACAATGAGCAGTTCTTC.

The chain recombines TRBV7-2 with TRBJ1-1, with D possibly matching TRBD1 (6 bases). The V and J ends lost 6 bases and 5 bases respectively, with 16 bases between them. The CDR3 has 14 amino acids. The germline V gene encodes CDR1 SGHTA and CDR2 FQGNSA. DNA for the CDR3: TGTGCCAGCAGGTACACAGGGAAGAGGACTGAAGCTTTCTTT. Amino acids: CASRYTGKRTEAFF.

This chain uses TRBV18 with TRBJ1-5; no clear D gene. The germline V gene encodes CDR1 KGHSH and CDR2 LQKENI. CDR3 size: 13 residues. Trimming took off 2 bases at V and 4 bases at J, with 6 bases between the two ends. Here the CDR3 reads CASSPGSNQPQHF. DNA of the CDR3: TGTGCCAGCTCACCAGGCAGTAATCAGCCCCAGCATTTT.

In this sample, this clone turned up a few times. The rearrangement links TRBV20-1 to TRBJ2-1; unclear D gene. The V end was cut by 6 bases, the J end by 14 bases, with 17 bases between. Germline values: CDR1 DFQATT, CDR2 SNEGSKA (reference sequence). The CDR3 is 11 amino acids. The CDR3 nucleotides read TGCAGTGCCCATTTCGCACTAATAGAGTTCTTC. This encodes CSAHFALIEFF.

This clone turned up a few times. This sequence joins TRBV29-1 and TRBJ2-1; TRBD1 agrees at 8 bases. The CDR3 has 12 residues. From germline, CDR1 is SQVTM and CDR2 ANQGSEA. V shed 7 bases, J shed 7 bases, and the junction held 6 bases outside the gene matches. The CDR3 nucleotides are TGCAGCGCCACGGGACAGGCGAATGAGCAGTTCTTC. Its translation: CSATGQANEQFF.

V gene TRBV28 combines with J gene TRBJ2-2; D unclear. Germline lookup yields CDR1 MDHEN and CDR2 SYDVKM. CDR3 length: 13 residues. Trimming left V 8 bases short and J 4 bases short, with 11 bases between. Here the CDR3 DNA reads TGTGCCAGCCCCAACCCGGGCACCGGGGAGCTGTTTTTT. Translation gives CASPNPGTGELFF.

The chain's CDR3 is CASSRLWGRGVETQYF. The CDR3 nucleotides read TGCGCCAGCAGCCGCCTTTGGGGCAGGGGCGTAGAGACCCAGTACTTC. The V and J genes are TRBV4-1 and TRBJ2-5; a possible D gene is TRBD1 (6 bases). Per germline, CDR1 MGHRA and CDR2 YSYEKL. V gave up 4 bases and J gave up 4 bases, with 19 bases separating them. The CDR3 contains 16 residues.

The CDR3 sequence is CASSYRDQNTEAFF. CDR3 coding DNA: TGTGCCAGCAGTTACCGGGATCAGAACACTGAAGCTTTCTTT. This chain connects TRBV6-2 or TRBV6-3 to TRBJ1-1; no reliable D call. The V gene lost 2 bases and the J gene lost 1 base, with 8 bases spanning the gap. The CDR3 spans 14 residues. CDR1 and CDR2 from the germline V gene are MNHEY and SVGEGT.

This chain uses TRBV14 with TRBJ2-2, with D hard to call. This CDR3 is built from 16 residues. Trimming took 1 base from V and 4 from J, leaving 13 bases between them. In germline, CDR1 is SGHDN, CDR2 FVKESK. CDR3 nucleotide sequence: TGTGCCAGCAGCCAAGTGAACAGATTAGGCACCGGGGAGCTGTTTTTT. Translating gives CASSQVNRLGTGELFF. Using reference TRBV14 and TRBJ2-2 for the parts outside the CDR3, the full variable domain is EAGVTQFPSHSVIEKGQTVTLRCDPISGHDNLYWYRRVMGKEIKFLLHFVKESKQDESGMPNNRFLAERTGGTYSTLKVQPAELEDSGVYFCASSQVNRLGTGELFFGEGSRLTVL.

The J gene is TRBJ1-1, the V gene TRBV6-6; D ambiguous. The V gene's germline CDR1 is MNHNY and CDR2 SVGAGI (reference sequence). The CDR3 runs 12 residues. The V and J ends lost 2 bases and 10 bases respectively, with 11 bases between them. CDR3 coding DNA: TGTGCCAGCAGTTACGGCGAGGGTAGAGCTTTCTTT. It codes for CASSYGEGRAFF.

V gene TRBV4-2 combines with J gene TRBJ2-3, with TRBD2 matching 14 bases. V dropped 5 bases and J dropped 11; count of bases not matched to a gene: 9. The CDR3 extends over 15 amino acids. Germline V lookup: CDR1 LGHNA, CDR2 YNFKEQ. The CDR3: CASSSVTSGGERQYF. CDR3 nucleotides: TGTGCCAGCAGCTCCGTGACTAGCGGGGGGGAAAGGCAGTATTTT.

The chain recombines TRBV5-5 with TRBJ2-5; 8 bases map to TRBD2. The CDR3 covers 14 residues. J was trimmed by 5 bases and V by 0 bases; bases with no gene match: 3. Germline V gene sequence: CDR1 SGHKS, CDR2 YYEKEE (reference sequence). The CDR3 DNA is TGTGCCAGCAGCTTGGGACTAGCGCGGGAGACCCAGTACTTC. This translates into CASSLGLARETQYF. Using reference TRBV5-5 and TRBJ2-5 for the parts outside the CDR3, the full variable domain is DAGVTQSPTHLIKTRGQQVTLRCSPISGHKSVSWYQQVLGQGPQFIFQYYEKEERGRGNFPDRFSARQFPNYSSELNVNALLLGDSALYLCASSLGLARETQYFGPGTRLLVL.

Only one count was recorded for this clone. This chain uses TRBV29-1 with TRBJ1-1, with 9 bases identical to TRBD1. Per germline, CDR1 SQVTM and CDR2 ANQGSEA. Trimming cost V 6 bases and J 10 bases; bases outside gene matches: 12. The CDR3 runs to 13 residues. In nucleotides, the CDR3 is TGCAGCGTGGAGACGGGACAGGGATTGGTAGCTTTCTTT. This codes for CSVETGQGLVAFF. The full variable domain, its missing parts supplied by reference TRBV29-1 and TRBJ1-1, is SAVISQKPSRDICQRGTSLTIQCQVDSQVTMMFWYRQQPGQSLTLIATANQGSEATYESGFVIDKFPISRPNLTFSTLTVSNMSPEDSSIYLCSVETGQGLVAFFGQGTRLTVV.

The chain links TRBV11-2 to TRBJ2-7, with 10 bases identical to TRBD1. V lost 6 bases, J lost 6 bases, and 8 bases stayed unmatched. Germline values: CDR1 SGHAT, CDR2 FQNNGV. The CDR3 is 14 amino acids. The CDR3 bases are TGTGCCAGCAGTCTCGGACAGGGGGTATTCGAGCAGTACTTC. Amino acid sequence: CASSLGQGVFEQYF.

The chain employs TRBV7-9 and TRBJ1-1; the D gene is possibly TRBD1 (5 bases). The germline V gene has CDR1 SEHNR and CDR2 FQNEAQ (reference sequence). CDR3 length equals 13 residues. The ends were cut back, 5 bases at V and 0 bases at J, with 7 bases in the middle. CDR3 DNA sequence: TGTGCCAGCAGCCAGACAGTGAACACTGAAGCTTTCTTT. Amino acid sequence: CASSQTVNTEAFF.